Shown below are 19 T cell receptor beta chains from a single sample sequenced in a study of cytomegalovirus exposure and HLA in healthy donors. The PCR was carried out with 60 Vbeta primers and 13 Jbeta primers. Sequencing was performed with immunoSEQ multiplex PCR; in TCRdb, only in-frame clones are kept and a portion is missing. Of about 110,000 clones in the sample, around four fifths were seen once. Specimen: PBMCs. These TCRs come from a man aged 30 to 45 in good health and CMV-seronegative.

V gene TRBV27 combines with J gene TRBJ1-3; maybe TRBD1 (5 bases). The CDR3 is made up of 15 amino acids. CDR1 is MNHEY, CDR2 SMNVEV, per germline (reference sequence). Between the trimmed V and J ends, which lost 9 bases and 0 bases, there was a span of 15 bases. The CDR3 DNA is TGTGCCAGTAGTACGACAGAAGCCTCTGGAAACACCATATATTTT. It translates to CASSTTEASGNTIYF.

This chain's CDR3 is CASSWGGVYEQYF. Here the CDR3 DNA reads TGTGCCAGCAGCTGGGGGGGGGTATACGAGCAGTACTTC. The chain couples TRBV5-6 to TRBJ2-7, with 7 bases fitting TRBD2. Per germline, CDR1 SGHDT and CDR2 YYEEEE. The V segment lost 3 bases and the J segment 4 bases; nucleotides outside the gene matches: 4. The CDR3 covers 13 residues. The entire variable domain, with the rest obtained from reference TRBV5-6 and TRBJ2-7, is as follows: DAGVTQSPTHLIKTRGQQVTLRCSPKSGHDTVSWYQQALGQGPQFIFQYYEEEERQRGNFPDRFSGHQFPNYSSELNVNALLLGDSALYLCASSWGGVYEQYFGPGTRLTVT.

This clone has a single count. V usage is TRBV27 and J usage is TRBJ2-1; 8 bases align to TRBD1. The germline gives CDR1 MNHEY, CDR2 SMNVEV (reference sequence). V shed 5 bases, J shed 7 bases, and the junction held 19 bases outside the gene matches. The CDR3 is 18 residues long. This CDR3 reads CASSLTPGQVVIRNEQFF. CDR3 nucleotides: TGTGCCAGCAGTCTAACTCCGGGACAGGTTGTTATAAGGAATGAGCAGTTCTTC.

The rearrangement joins TRBV10-3 to TRBJ1-1, with D possibly TRBD1 on 6 matching bases. From germline, CDR1 is ENHRY and CDR2 SYGVKD. Trimming cost V 7 bases and J 5 bases, with 14 bases left between them. CDR3 length equals 13 residues. This CDR3 reads CAIKGGGQTEAFF. The CDR3 nucleotides are TGTGCCATCAAAGGCGGGGGACAAACTGAAGCTTTCTTT.

This chain links TRBV28 with TRBJ2-1; 9 nucleotides agree with TRBD1. The CDR3 has 13 residues. V was pared by 5 bases and J by 8 bases, with 4 bases of the junction left unmatched. Per the germline V gene, CDR1 is MDHEN and CDR2 is SYDVKM. The CDR3, as DNA: TGTGCCAGCAGTCTACAGGGGGCCTATGAGCAGTTCTTC. This translates into CASSLQGAYEQFF.

The chain combines TRBV4-1 with TRBJ2-5; maybe TRBD1 (6 bases). The DNA end is more similar to TRBJ2-7, so the J call may be wrong. Germline CDR1 is MGHRA and CDR2 is YSYEKL. CDR3 length: 13 residues. The CDR3 loop reads CASSQGPRGEQYF. CDR3 in DNA: TGCGCCAGCAGCCAAGGGCCCAGGGGCGAGCAGTACTTC.

The rearrangement joins TRBV10-2 to TRBJ1-3; D ambiguous. Trimming took off 0 bases at V and 4 bases at J, with 4 bases between the two ends. The CDR3 is made up of 13 amino acids. Germline V gene lookup returns CDR1 WSHSY and CDR2 SAAADI. The chain's CDR3 is CASSESRGNTIYF. For the CDR3, the DNA is TGCGCCAGCAGTGAGTCGAGGGGAAACACCATATATTTT.

The rearrangement links TRBV10-2 to TRBJ2-7; the D gene is possibly TRBD2 (5 bases). V was pared by 0 bases and J by 2 bases, with 14 bases between. CDR1 is WSHSY and CDR2 is SAAADI in the germline V gene. The CDR3 is 16 amino acids. The CDR3 region has the DNA TGCGCCAGCAGTGAGTCGGGATCCGCCGGGACCTACGAGCAGTACTTC. Translating gives CASSESGSAGTYEQYF.

The rearrangement links TRBV7-2 to TRBJ2-5; 8 nucleotides line up with TRBD2. The CDR3 length is 16 residues. V dropped 0 bases and J dropped 4; count of bases not matched to a gene: 7. From germline, CDR1 is SGHTA and CDR2 FQGNSA. Here the CDR3 reads CASSLALAGRGETQYF. For the CDR3, the DNA is TGTGCCAGCAGCTTAGCGCTAGCGGGCCGCGGAGAGACCCAGTACTTC.

The chain has TRBV15 and TRBJ2-3; 10 nucleotides line up with TRBD1. This CDR3 region has 15 residues. CDR1 and CDR2 (germline): LNHNV, YYDKDF (reference sequence). V trimming: 2 bases; J trimming: 6 bases; junction bases outside the gene matches: 5. CDR3 protein: CATSRPGTGADTQYF. For the CDR3, the DNA is TGTGCCACCAGCAGACCCGGGACAGGGGCCGATACGCAGTATTTT. The full variable domain, completed using reference TRBV15 and TRBJ2-3, is DAMVIQNPRYQVTQFGKPVTLSCSQTLNHNVMYWYQQKSSQAPKLLFHYYDKDFNNEADTPDNFQSRRPNTSFCFLDIRSPGLGDTAMYLCATSRPGTGADTQYFGPGTRLTVL.

The chain links TRBV27 to TRBJ1-6; 7 bases are a match to TRBD1. Germline V lookup: CDR1 MNHEY, CDR2 SMNVEV (reference sequence). The CDR3 is 13 residues long. The J segment lost 3 bases and the V segment lost 8 bases, leaving 1 base of the junction unmatched. CDR3 nucleotide sequence: TGTGCCAGCGGGACAGACTATAATTCACCCCTCCACTTT. It encodes CASGTDYNSPLHF.

A few counts support this clone. The CDR3 DNA is TGTGCCAGCAGCCCAAGGGGCGGGGGTTCCTACGAGCAGTACTTC. As protein: CASSPRGGGSYEQYF. This rearrangement joins TRBV7-2 to TRBJ2-7; TRBD2 aligns across 7 bases. V lost 5 bases and J lost 1; bases outside the gene matches: 8. CDR3 length: 15 residues. Germline V gene lookup returns CDR1 SGHTA and CDR2 FQGNSA.

The chain uses TRBV11-3 and TRBJ2-7; the D gene is possibly TRBD1 (5 bases). Germline V gene data show CDR1 as SGHNT and CDR2 as YENEEA. The CDR3 is made up of 15 amino acids. V gave up 0 bases and J gave up 7 bases, with 16 bases separating them. DNA of the CDR3: TGTGCCAGCAGCTTAGATTTGGGCAGGGCTTATGAGCAGTACTTC. Protein product: CASSLDLGRAYEQYF.

The genes are TRBV11-2 and TRBJ2-5, with 8 bases lining up with TRBD1. The CDR3 spans 15 residues. Germline V CDR1 and CDR2: SGHAT, FQNNGV. The V segment lost 4 bases and the J segment 4 bases; nucleotides outside the gene matches: 8. The CDR3 reads CASSYAGGAGETQYF. The DNA of the CDR3 is TGTGCCAGCAGCTACGCAGGGGGCGCGGGAGAGACCCAGTACTTC.

The gene calls are TRBV30 and TRBJ2-1, with 10 bases lining up with TRBD2. Germline V lookup: CDR1 GTSNPN, CDR2 SVGIG (reference sequence). CDR3 size: 12 residues. V dropped 0 bases and J dropped 10; count of bases not matched to a gene: 0. The CDR3, as DNA: TGTGCCTGGAGTGTACTAGCGGGAGAGCAGTTCTTC. Translating it yields CAWSVLAGEQFF.

This clone was counted only a few times. The chain is built from TRBV11-2 and TRBJ1-2, with D unclear. The CDR3 totals 12 residues. CDR1 is SGHAT, CDR2 FQNNGV, per germline. Trimming shortened V by 2 bases and J by 3 bases, and 4 bases separated the two germline ends. The CDR3 spells CASSLSDYGYTF. The CDR3 nucleotides read TGTGCCAGCAGCTTATCAGACTATGGCTACACCTTC.

This rearrangement joins TRBV30 to TRBJ2-3; TRBD1 might be the D (5 bases). With 3 bases removed from V and 14 bases from J, the gap between germline ends came to 18 bases. Germline V gives CDR1 GTSNPN, CDR2 SVGIG (reference sequence). The CDR3 covers 12 residues. CDR3 sequence reads: CAWSLTVGHSYF. The CDR3 region has the DNA TGTGCCTGGAGCTTGACGGTTGGACATTCGTATTTT.

This clone was observed a handful of times. The chain couples TRBV7-9 to TRBJ1-3, with 9 bases fitting TRBD1. Germline V gene data show CDR1 as SEHNR and CDR2 as FQNEAQ (reference sequence). The CDR3 covers 17 residues. Losses at the gene ends were 0 bases for V and 4 bases for J; bases not matched to a gene: 7. The CDR3 DNA follows: TGTGCCAGCAGCTTAGCGGGGGGACAGGGAGGAGGAAACACCATATATTTT. Translation: CASSLAGGQGGGNTIYF.

The chain is built from TRBV6-5 and TRBJ2-3; 9 bases are shared with TRBD1. There are 16 residues in the CDR3. CDR1 is MNHEY and CDR2 is SVGAGI in the germline V gene. V lost 0 bases and J lost 3; bases outside the gene matches: 4. CDR3 region: CASSYSQGQGTDTQYF. The CDR3 DNA sequence: TGTGCCAGCAGTTACTCCCAGGGACAGGGAACAGATACGCAGTATTTT.